The 13 T cell receptor beta chains below all came from one sample that was sequenced in a study of OX40 agonist ivuxolimab in advanced cancers. The table came from immunoSEQ multiplex PCR; TCRdb's copy has only in-frame clones and leaves some out. The sample lists under 90,000 clones, more than 80% seen once, with roughly 0.22% in the top ten. The input for sequencing was CD4+ or CD8+ T cells sorted from blood, taken in a trial of the OX40 agonist ivuxolimab. Receptors originate from an adult with an advanced solid tumor such as melanoma, head and neck, liver or kidney cancer.

A remark on this clone: This sample includes further DNA sequences coding for the same CDR3. This chain connects TRBV5-1 to TRBJ2-5, with 7 bases that match TRBD2. The CDR3 runs 15 residues. The germline gives CDR1 SGHRS, CDR2 YFSETQ. With 2 bases clipped from V and 1 base from J, the junction kept 5 bases outside the gene matches. The CDR3 nucleotides are TGCGCCAGCAGCTTCGGTCTAGCGGTCCAAGAGACCCAGTACTTC. Amino acids: CASSFGLAVQETQYF.

The chain recombines TRBV29-1 with TRBJ2-2; 9 bases map to TRBD2. This CDR3 has 14 residues. CDR1 and CDR2 (germline): SQVTM, ANQGSEA. V was pared by 5 bases and J by 3 bases, with 4 bases of the junction left unmatched. The CDR3 DNA reads as TGCAGCGTTCAGGCGGGAGGGTACACCGGGGAGCTGTTTTTT. It yields the protein CSVQAGGYTGELFF.

V usage is TRBV9 and J usage is TRBJ2-3, with TRBD2 matching over 9 bases. After removal of 4 bases from V and 1 base from J, the junction contained 10 bases not matched to a gene. The germline gives CDR1 SGDLS, CDR2 YYNGEE. The CDR3 has 17 residues. The DNA for the CDR3 is TGTGCCAGCAGCCTCCCAGCGGGAGGATCCCGCACAGATACGCAGTATTTT. Its protein product is CASSLPAGGSRTDTQYF.

The chain recombines TRBV10-3 with TRBJ2-5; perhaps TRBD1 as D (6 bases). V lost 4 bases, J lost 5 bases, and 14 bases lay in between. Germline V gene data show CDR1 as ENHRY and CDR2 as SYGVKD. This CDR3 region has 14 residues. CDR3: CAISASGDEETQYF. Here the CDR3 DNA reads TGTGCCATCAGTGCTTCAGGGGACGAGGAGACCCAGTACTTC.

The V gene is TRBV11-3, the J gene TRBJ2-1; D may be TRBD1 (6 bases). The CDR3 consists of 13 residues. Trimming took off 0 bases at V and 10 bases at J, with 10 bases between the two ends. Germline assignment: CDR1 SGHNT and CDR2 YENEEA. The CDR3 sequence is CASSLDQDSEQFF. The DNA of the CDR3 is TGTGCCAGCAGCTTAGATCAGGACAGCGAGCAGTTCTTC. Looking up the rest from reference TRBV11-3 and TRBJ2-1 gives the full variable domain: EAGVVQSPRYKIIEKKQPVAFWCNPISGHNTLYWYLQNLGQGPELLIRYENEEAVDDSQLPKDRFSAERLKGVDSTLKIQPAELGDSAVYLCASSLDQDSEQFFGPGTRLTVL.

The chain links TRBV10-1 to TRBJ2-3, with D hard to call. The V end lost 2 bases, the J end lost 5 bases, and 8 bases lay between the germline ends. The CDR3 totals 13 residues. From germline, CDR1 is WNHNN and CDR2 SYGVQD (reference sequence). The CDR3 sequence: CASSEGRIDTQYF. The CDR3 nucleotides read TGCGCCAGCAGTGAGGGCCGTATAGATACGCAGTATTTT.

This chain links TRBV6-5 with TRBJ1-1, with D unclear. The ends were cut back, 3 bases at V and 1 base at J, with 9 bases in the middle. Germline-derived CDR1 and CDR2 are MNHEY and SVGAGI. CDR3 length: 14 amino acids. The CDR3 spells CASSYRSGNTEAFF. The DNA of the CDR3 is TGTGCCAGCAGTTATAGGTCGGGGAACACTGAAGCTTTCTTT.

The chain is built from TRBV28 and TRBJ1-2; 11 nucleotides match TRBD1. CDR1 MDHEN and CDR2 SYDVKM come from the germline V gene. The CDR3 spans 14 residues. V lost 5 bases, J lost 6 bases, and 5 bases stayed unmatched. The CDR3: CASSPGQGAHGYTF. For the CDR3, the DNA is TGTGCCAGCAGTCCTGGACAGGGGGCGCATGGCTACACCTTC.

The chain employs TRBV5-5 and TRBJ1-5; 7 bases fit TRBD1. Trimming cost V 4 bases and J 6 bases; bases outside gene matches: 10. Germline V gives CDR1 SGHKS, CDR2 YYEKEE (reference sequence). This CDR3 is built from 15 residues. Here the CDR3 reads CASSRQGTFLQPQHF. The DNA of the CDR3 is TGTGCCAGCAGCAGACAGGGAACGTTTCTTCAGCCCCAGCATTTT.

The genes are TRBV28 and TRBJ1-4; D is uncertain. Germline values: CDR1 MDHEN, CDR2 SYDVKM. The CDR3 is 15 residues long. V was cut by 4 bases and J by 8 bases, with 17 bases left in between. CDR3 nucleotides: TGTGCCAGCAGTTCCCCTCTGGCAGGTGGGGAAAAACTGTTTTTT. This encodes CASSSPLAGGEKLFF.

The V gene is TRBV4-3, the J gene TRBJ2-2; TRBD2 might be the D (6 bases). V dropped 4 bases and J dropped 2 bases, with 11 bases sitting between them. This CDR3 has 15 residues. Germline CDR1 reads LGHNA; CDR2 reads YSLEER. The CDR3 DNA reads as TGCGCCAGCAGCCCCGGGACTTTTAACACCGGGGAGCTGTTTTTT. Translation gives CASSPGTFNTGELFF.

The chain recombines TRBV15 with TRBJ2-5; 11 nucleotides line up with TRBD2. In germline, CDR1 is LNHNV, CDR2 YYDKDF (reference sequence). V lost 8 bases and J lost 2; bases outside the gene matches: 7. The CDR3 runs to 15 residues. CDR3 residues: CATDSSGRFQETQYF. Here the CDR3 DNA reads TGTGCCACCGATTCTAGCGGGAGGTTTCAAGAGACCCAGTACTTC.

The chain recombines TRBV21-1 with TRBJ2-7; the table calls TRBD1, which could not be checked here. TRBV21-1 is noted as a pseudogene. This CDR3 has 14 amino acids. The CDR3 here is CASSIRQGTYEQYF. The CDR3 DNA is TGTGCCAGCAGCATAAGACAGGGGACCTACGAGCAGTACTTC.